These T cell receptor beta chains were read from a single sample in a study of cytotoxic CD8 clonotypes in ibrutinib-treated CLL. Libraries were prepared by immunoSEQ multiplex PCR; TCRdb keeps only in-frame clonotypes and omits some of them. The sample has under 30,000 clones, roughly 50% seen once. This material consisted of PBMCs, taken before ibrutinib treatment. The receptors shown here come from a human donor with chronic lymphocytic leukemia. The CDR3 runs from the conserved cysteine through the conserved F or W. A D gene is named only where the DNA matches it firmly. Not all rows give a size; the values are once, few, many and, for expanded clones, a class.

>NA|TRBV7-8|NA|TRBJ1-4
TGTGCCAGCAGCTTAGGTTGGGGCGGAGGTGAAAAACTGTTTTTT
CASSLGWGGGEKLFF
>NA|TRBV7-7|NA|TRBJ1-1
TGTGCCAGCAGCTCCAGGCGGGGGGCGGTGGCTTTCTTT
CASSSRRGAVAFF
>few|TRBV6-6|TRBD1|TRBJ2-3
TGTGCCAGCAGTCACGGGGGACAGGGGACAGATACGCAGTATTTT
CASSHGGQGTDTQYF
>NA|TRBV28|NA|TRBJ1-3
TGTGCCAGCAGTTTATTGACCTGGGGAGCTGGAAACACCATATATTTT
CASSLLTWGAGNTIYF
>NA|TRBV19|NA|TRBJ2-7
TGTGCCAGTAGTGCGGACTACGAGCAGTACTTC
CASSADYEQYF
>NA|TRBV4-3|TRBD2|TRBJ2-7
TGCGCCAGCAGCCAGGGTCTAGCGGGACGGAACTACGAGCAGTACTTC
CASSQGLAGRNYEQYF
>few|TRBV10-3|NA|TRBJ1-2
TGTGCCATCAGTGGAGATGGAGGGAGGGATGGCTACACCTTC
CAISGDGGRDGYTF
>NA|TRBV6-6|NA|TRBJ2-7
TGTGCCACCCGTGATACGGCCAACTACGAGCAGTACTTC
CATRDTANYEQYF
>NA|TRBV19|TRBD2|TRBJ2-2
TGTGCCAGTAGTTGGGGGACTAGCGGGAGTGGGTACACCGGGGAGCTGTTTTTT
CASSWGTSGSGYTGELFF
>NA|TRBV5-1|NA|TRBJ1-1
TGCGCCAGCAGTAAAGGGGGAGGTATGAACACTGAAGCTTTCTTT
CASSKGGGMNTEAFF
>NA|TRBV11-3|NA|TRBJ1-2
TGTGCCAGCAGCTTAACGGGAACGGCGGATGGCTACACCTTC
CASSLTGTADGYTF
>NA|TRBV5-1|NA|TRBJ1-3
TGCGCCAGCAGCCCCCGACAGCTGGGGGTAGGAAACACCATATATTTT
CASSPRQLGVGNTIYF
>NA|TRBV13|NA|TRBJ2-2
TGTGCCAGCAGAGACGCATTCGCCTCAGGGGAGCTGTTTTTT
CASRDAFASGELFF
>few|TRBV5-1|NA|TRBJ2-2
TGCGCCAGCAGCTTGGACCCCGGCGGGGAGCTGTTTTTT
CASSLDPGGELFF
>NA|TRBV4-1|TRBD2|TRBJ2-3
TGCGCCAGCAGCCGCCTAGCGGGAGGCTATAGCACAGATACGCAGTATTTT
CASSRLAGGYSTDTQYF
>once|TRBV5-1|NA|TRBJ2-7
TGCGCCAGCAGCTTGCCAATGGGGACCAACGCCTACGAGCAGTACTTC
CASSLPMGTNAYEQYF
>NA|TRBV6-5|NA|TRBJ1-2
TGTGCCAGCAGTATAACAGCTAACTATGGCTACACCTTC
CASSITANYGYTF
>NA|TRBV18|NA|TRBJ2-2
TGTGCCAGCTCCCCTCGTCCCCGATCCACCGGGGAGCTGTTTTTT
CASSPRPRSTGELFF
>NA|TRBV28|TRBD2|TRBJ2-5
TGTGCCAGCAGTTTATCCGGGACTAGCGTAGAGACCCAGTACTTC
CASSLSGTSVETQYF
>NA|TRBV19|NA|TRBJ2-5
TGTGCCAGTAGTTGGACAGAGCAAGAGACCCAGTACTTC
CASSWTEQETQYF
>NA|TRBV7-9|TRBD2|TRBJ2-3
TGTGCCAGCAGCACCCGGGGGGAAGCTAGCACAGATACGCAGTATTTT
CASSTRGEASTDTQYF
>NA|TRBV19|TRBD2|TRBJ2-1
TGTGCCAGTAGTATTATGGGACTAGCGGGGGGGAATGAGCAGTTCTTC
CASSIMGLAGGNEQFF
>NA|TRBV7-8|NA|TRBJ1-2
TGTGCCAGCAGCTTAGAATACCAGTTCCACTATGGCTACACCTTC
CASSLEYQFHYGYTF
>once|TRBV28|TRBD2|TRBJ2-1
TGTGCCAGCAGCGAGACTAGCGGGGACTCCTACAATGAGCAGTTCTTC
CASSETSGDSYNEQFF
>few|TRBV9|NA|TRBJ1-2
TGTGCCAGCAGCGTAGGGGTGGACTATGGCTACACCTTC
CASSVGVDYGYTF
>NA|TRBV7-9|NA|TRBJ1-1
TGTGCCAGCAGTTTGGACACTGAAGCTTTCTTT
CASSLDTEAFF
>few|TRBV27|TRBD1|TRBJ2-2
TGTGCCAGCAGGGCAGGGGGCGTGAACACCGGGGAGCTGTTTTTT
CASRAGGVNTGELFF
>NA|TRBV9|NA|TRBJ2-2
TGTGCCAGCAGCGCGACCGGGGAGCTGTTTTTT
CASSATGELFF
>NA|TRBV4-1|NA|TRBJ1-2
TGCGCCAGCAGCCAAGATCAGACATCCCTGGGCTATGGCTACACCTTC
CASSQDQTSLGYGYTF
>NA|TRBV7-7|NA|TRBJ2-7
TGTGCCAGCAGCTTAGCCCGGAACTACGAGCAGTACTTC
CASSLARNYEQYF
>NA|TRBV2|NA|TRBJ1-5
TGTGCCAGCAAAATATTGAGCAGCAATCAGCCCCAGCATTTT
CASKILSSNQPQHF
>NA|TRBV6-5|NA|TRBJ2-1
TGTGCCAGCAGGACCCTGGGACGGCACTACAATGAGCAGTTCTTC
CASRTLGRHYNEQFF
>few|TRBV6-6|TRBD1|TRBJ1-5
TGTGCCAGCAGCCCCAGGGACAGCCCCAATCAGCCCCAGCATTTT
CASSPRDSPNQPQHF
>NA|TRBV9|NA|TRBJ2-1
TGTGCCAGCAGCCCCCTTGAAGCGCCTCAAAATGAGCAGTTCTTC
CASSPLEAPQNEQFF
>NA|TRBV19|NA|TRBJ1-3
TGTGCCAGTAGTATCTCTAGTAACTCTGGAAACACCATATATTTT
CASSISSNSGNTIYF
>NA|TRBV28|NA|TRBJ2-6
TGTGCCAGCAGTTTACGGGGGACCAACGTCCTGACTTTC
CASSLRGTNVLTF